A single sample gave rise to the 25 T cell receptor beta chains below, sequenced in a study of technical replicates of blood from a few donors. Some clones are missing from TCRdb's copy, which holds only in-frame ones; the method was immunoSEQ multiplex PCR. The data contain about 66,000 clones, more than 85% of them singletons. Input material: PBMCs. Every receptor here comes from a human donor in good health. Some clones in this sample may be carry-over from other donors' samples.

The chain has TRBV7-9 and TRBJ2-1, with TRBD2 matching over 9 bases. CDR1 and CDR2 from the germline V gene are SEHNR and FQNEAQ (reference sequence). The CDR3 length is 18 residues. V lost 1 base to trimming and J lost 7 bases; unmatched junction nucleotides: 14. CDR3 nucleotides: TGTGCCAGCAGCTTAGGGTTGACCGCGGGGGGGCCCAAGAATGAGCAGTTCTTC. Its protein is CASSLGLTAGGPKNEQFF.

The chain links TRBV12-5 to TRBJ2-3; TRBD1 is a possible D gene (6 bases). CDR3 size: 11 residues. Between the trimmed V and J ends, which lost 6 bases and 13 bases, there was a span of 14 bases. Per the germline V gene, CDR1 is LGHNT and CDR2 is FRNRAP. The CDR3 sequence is CASGSGQMEYF. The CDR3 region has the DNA TGTGCTAGTGGCTCCGGACAGATGGAGTATTTT.

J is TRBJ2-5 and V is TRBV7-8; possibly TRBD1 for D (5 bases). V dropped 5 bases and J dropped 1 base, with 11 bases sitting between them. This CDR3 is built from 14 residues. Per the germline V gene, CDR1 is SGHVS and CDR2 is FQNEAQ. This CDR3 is CASSLSGSQETQYF. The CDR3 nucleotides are TGTGCCAGCAGCCTTTCAGGGTCCCAAGAGACCCAGTACTTC.

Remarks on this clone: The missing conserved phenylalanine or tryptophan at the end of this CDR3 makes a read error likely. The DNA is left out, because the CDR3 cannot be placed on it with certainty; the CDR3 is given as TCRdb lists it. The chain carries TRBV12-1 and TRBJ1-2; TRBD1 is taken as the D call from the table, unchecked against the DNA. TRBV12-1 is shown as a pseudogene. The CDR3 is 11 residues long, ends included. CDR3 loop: CASSFAGGTGR.

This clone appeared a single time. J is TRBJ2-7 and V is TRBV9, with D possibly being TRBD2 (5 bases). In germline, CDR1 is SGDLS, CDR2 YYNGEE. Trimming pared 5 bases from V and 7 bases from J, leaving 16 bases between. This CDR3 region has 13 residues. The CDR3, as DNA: TGTGCCAGCAGTCTGGACGGGGTCAGGGAGCAGTACTTC. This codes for CASSLDGVREQYF.

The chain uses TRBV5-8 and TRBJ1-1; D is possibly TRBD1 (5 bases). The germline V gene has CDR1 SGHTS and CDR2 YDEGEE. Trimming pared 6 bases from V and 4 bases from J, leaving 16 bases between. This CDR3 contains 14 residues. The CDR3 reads CASNTGGGSTEAFF. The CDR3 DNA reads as TGTGCCAGCAACACCGGGGGGGGTAGCACTGAAGCTTTCTTT.

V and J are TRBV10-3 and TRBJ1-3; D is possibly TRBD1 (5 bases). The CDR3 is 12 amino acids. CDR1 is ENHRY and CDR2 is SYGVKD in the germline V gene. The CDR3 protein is CAGGGSGNTIYF. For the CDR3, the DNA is TGTGCGGGGGGGGGTTCTGGAAACACCATATATTTT.

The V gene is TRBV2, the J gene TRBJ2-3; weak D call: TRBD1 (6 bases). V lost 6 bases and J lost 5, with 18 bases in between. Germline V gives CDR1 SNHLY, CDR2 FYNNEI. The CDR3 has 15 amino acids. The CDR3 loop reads CASRAINLRGDTQYF. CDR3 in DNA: TGTGCCAGCAGAGCTATTAATCTCAGGGGAGATACGCAGTATTTT.

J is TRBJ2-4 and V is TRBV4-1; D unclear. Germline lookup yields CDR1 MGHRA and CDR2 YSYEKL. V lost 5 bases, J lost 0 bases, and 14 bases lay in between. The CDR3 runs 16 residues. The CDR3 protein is CASSNPTLLAKNIQYF. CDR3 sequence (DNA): TGCGCCAGCAGCAACCCCACTCTACTAGCCAAAAACATTCAGTACTTC.

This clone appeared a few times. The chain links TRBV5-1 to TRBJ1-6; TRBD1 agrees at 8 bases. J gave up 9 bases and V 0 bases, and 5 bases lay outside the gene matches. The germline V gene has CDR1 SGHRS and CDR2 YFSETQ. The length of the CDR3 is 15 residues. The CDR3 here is CASSLERQGASPLHF. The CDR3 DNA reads TGCGCCAGCAGCTTGGAGCGGCAGGGGGCTTCACCCCTCCACTTT.

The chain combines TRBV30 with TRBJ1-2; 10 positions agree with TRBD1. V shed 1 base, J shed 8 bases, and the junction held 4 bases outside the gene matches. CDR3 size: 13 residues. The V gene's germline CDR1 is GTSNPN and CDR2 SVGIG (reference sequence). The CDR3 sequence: CAWSGDRGGGYTF. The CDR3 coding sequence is TGTGCCTGGAGTGGGGACAGGGGTGGCGGCTACACCTTC.

For the CDR3, the DNA is TGTGCCAGCAGCCCCTACAGATTATCTAACTATGGCTACACCTTC. Translating it yields CASSPYRLSNYGYTF. This sequence joins TRBV7-3 and TRBJ1-2, with no clear D. This CDR3 comprises 15 residues. Trimming removed 5 bases from V and 0 bases from J, with 13 bases in between. CDR1 SGHTA and CDR2 FQGTGA come from the germline V gene.

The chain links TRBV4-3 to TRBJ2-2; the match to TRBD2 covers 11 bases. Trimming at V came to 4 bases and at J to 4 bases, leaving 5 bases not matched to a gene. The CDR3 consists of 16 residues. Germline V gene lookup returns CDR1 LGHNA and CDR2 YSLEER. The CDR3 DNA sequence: TGCGCCAGCAGCCTCATAGCGGGGGGGGGCACCGGGGAGCTGTTTTTT. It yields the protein CASSLIAGGGTGELFF.

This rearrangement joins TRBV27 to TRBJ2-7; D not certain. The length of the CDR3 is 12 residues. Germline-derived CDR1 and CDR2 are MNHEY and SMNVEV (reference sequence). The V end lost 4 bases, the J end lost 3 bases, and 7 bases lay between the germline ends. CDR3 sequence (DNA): TGTGCCAGCAGTTCGAGTCTCTACGAGCAGTACTTC. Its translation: CASSSSLYEQYF.

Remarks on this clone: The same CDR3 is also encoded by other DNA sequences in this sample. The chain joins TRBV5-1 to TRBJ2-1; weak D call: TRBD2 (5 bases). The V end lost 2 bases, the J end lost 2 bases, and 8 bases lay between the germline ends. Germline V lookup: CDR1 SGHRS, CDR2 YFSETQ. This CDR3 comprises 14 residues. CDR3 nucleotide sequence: TGCGCCAGCAGCTTCAGCGGAGCCTACAATGAGCAGTTCTTC. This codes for CASSFSGAYNEQFF.

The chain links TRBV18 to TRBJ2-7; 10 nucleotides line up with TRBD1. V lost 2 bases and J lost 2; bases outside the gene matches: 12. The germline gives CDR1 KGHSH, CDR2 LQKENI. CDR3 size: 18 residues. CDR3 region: CASSPGMGQGSSTYEQYF. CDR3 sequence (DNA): TGTGCCAGCTCACCAGGGATGGGACAGGGGAGTAGTACCTACGAGCAGTACTTC.

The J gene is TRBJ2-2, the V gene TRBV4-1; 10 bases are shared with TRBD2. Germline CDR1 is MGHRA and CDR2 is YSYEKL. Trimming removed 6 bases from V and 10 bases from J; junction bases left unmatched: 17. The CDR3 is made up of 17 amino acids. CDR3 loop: CASSQRASGGAGVELFF. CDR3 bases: TGCGCCAGCAGTCAAAGGGCAAGCGGGGGGGCCGGGGTGGAGCTGTTTTTT.

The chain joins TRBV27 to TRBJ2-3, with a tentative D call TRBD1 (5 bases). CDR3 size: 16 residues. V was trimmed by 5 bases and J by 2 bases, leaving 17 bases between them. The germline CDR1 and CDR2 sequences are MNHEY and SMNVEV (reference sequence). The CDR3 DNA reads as TGTGCCAGCAGTACCTTGGGGCGGAGCTACACAGATACGCAGTATTTT. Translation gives CASSTLGRSYTDTQYF.

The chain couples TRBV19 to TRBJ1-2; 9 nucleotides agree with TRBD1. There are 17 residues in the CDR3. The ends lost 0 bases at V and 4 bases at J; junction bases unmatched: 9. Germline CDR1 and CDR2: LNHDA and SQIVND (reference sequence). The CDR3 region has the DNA TGTGCCAGTAGTATAGACAGTATTGGGGGACAGGGCTATGGCTACACCTTC. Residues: CASSIDSIGGQGYGYTF.

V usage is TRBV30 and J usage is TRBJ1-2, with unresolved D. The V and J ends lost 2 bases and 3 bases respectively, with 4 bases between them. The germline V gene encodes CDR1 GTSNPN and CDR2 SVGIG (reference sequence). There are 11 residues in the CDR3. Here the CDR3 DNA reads TGTGCCTGGAGTTTCGACTATGGCTACACCTTC. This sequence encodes CAWSFDYGYTF. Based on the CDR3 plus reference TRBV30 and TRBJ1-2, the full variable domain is SQTIHQWPATLVQPVGSPLSLECTVEGTSNPNLYWYRQAAGRGLQLLFYSVGIGQISSEVPQNLSASRPQDRQFILSSKKLLLSDSGFYLCAWSFDYGYTFGSGTRLTVV.

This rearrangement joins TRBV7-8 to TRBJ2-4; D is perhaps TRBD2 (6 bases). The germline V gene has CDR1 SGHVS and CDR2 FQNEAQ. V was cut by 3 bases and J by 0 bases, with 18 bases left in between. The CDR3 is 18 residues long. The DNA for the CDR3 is TGTGCCAGCAGCTTGGGGAACTTAGCGGTACTAGCCAAAAACATTCAGTACTTC. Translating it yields CASSLGNLAVLAKNIQYF.

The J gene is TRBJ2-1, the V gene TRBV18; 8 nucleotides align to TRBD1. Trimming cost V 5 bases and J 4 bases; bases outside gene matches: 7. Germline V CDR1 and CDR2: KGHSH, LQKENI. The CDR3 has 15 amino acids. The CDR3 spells CASSGPGQAYNEQFF. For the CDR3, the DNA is TGTGCCAGCTCAGGCCCGGGACAGGCATACAATGAGCAGTTCTTC.

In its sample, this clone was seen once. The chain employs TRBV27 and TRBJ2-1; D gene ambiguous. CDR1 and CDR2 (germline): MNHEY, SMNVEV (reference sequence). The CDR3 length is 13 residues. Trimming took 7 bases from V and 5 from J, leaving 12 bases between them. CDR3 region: CASKVGGNNEQFF. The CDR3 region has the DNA TGTGCCAGCAAGGTCGGCGGCAACAATGAGCAGTTCTTC.

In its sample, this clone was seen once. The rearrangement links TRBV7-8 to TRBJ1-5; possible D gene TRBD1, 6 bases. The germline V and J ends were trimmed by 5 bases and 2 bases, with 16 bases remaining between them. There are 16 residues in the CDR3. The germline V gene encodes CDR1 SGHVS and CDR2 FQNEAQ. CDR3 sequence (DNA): TGTGCCAGCAGCCTCCGGGAGGGGGAGGGCAATCAGCCCCAGCATTTT. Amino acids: CASSLREGEGNQPQHF.

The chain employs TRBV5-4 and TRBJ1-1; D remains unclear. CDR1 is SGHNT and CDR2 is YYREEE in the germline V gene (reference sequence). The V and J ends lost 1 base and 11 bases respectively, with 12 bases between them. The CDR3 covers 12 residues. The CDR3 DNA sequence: TGTGCCAGCAGCTTGTATCCGAGTCGGGCTTTCTTT. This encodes CASSLYPSRAFF.